These 28 T cell receptor beta chains were sequenced from one sample in a study of blood T cell repertoires in COVID-19. TCRdb keeps only in-frame clones here, not all; method: immunoSEQ multiplex PCR. Of 120,000 to 150,000 clones listed, about 85% are singletons. The sequencing sample was made of peripheral blood. The receptors were sampled from a woman aged 40 to 55 with active or convalescent COVID-19.

This rearrangement joins TRBV9 to TRBJ2-3; D remains unclear. The CDR3 totals 15 residues. CDR1 SGDLS and CDR2 YYNGEE come from the germline V gene. The ends were cut back, 4 bases at V and 0 bases at J, with 12 bases in the middle. In nucleotides, the CDR3 is TGTGCCAGCAGCCCTCTGGAGACTAGCACAGATACGCAGTATTTT. Protein sequence: CASSPLETSTDTQYF.

This clone was found a few times. The chain joins TRBV28 to TRBJ1-2, with TRBD1 identical over 10 bases. The CDR3 sequence is 14 residues long. CDR1 is MDHEN, CDR2 SYDVKM, per germline. J gave up 8 bases and V 5 bases, and 8 bases lay outside the gene matches. CDR3 sequence: CASSRTGTGEGYTF. The CDR3 DNA sequence: TGTGCCAGCAGTAGGACCGGGACAGGGGAAGGCTACACCTTC.

This chain uses TRBV27 with TRBJ2-7; D unclear. Trimming shortened V by 3 bases and J by 2 bases, and 14 bases separated the two germline ends. The CDR3 sequence is 15 residues long. Per germline, CDR1 MNHEY and CDR2 SMNVEV (reference sequence). CDR3 DNA sequence: TGTGCCAGCAGTTTTCAGGTGGCAAGACCCTACGAGCAGTACTTC. It encodes CASSFQVARPYEQYF.

This clone has only a few counts. This chain connects TRBV25-1 to TRBJ1-1; 10 nucleotides agree with TRBD1. The germline V gene has CDR1 MGHDK and CDR2 SYGVNS. V shed 8 bases, J shed 6 bases, and the junction held 12 bases outside the gene matches. CDR3 size: 15 residues. CDR3 bases: TGTGCCAGCCAGAGAACCGGGACAGGGGCTTCTGAAGCTTTCTTT. Translation: CASQRTGTGASEAFF.

V gene TRBV4-3 combines with J gene TRBJ2-5, with 8 bases fitting TRBD1. This CDR3 spans 15 amino acids. V lost 1 base to trimming and J lost 5 bases; unmatched junction nucleotides: 6. CDR1 and CDR2 from the germline V gene are LGHNA and YSLEER. The CDR3 region has the DNA TGCGCCAGCAGCCAAGGCCAGGGGGCGTTTGAGACCCAGTACTTC. Residues: CASSQGQGAFETQYF.

V usage is TRBV18 and J usage is TRBJ1-2; TRBD1 aligns across 9 bases. The CDR3 is 17 amino acids. Germline V gene lookup returns CDR1 KGHSH and CDR2 LQKENI. V lost 0 bases and J lost 4; bases outside the gene matches: 9. CDR3 nucleotide sequence: TGTGCCAGCTCACCACCCTTGACAGGGGGAACCCCCTATGGCTACACCTTC. Protein sequence: CASSPPLTGGTPYGYTF.

In this sample, this clone turned up once. The chain recombines TRBV6-5 with TRBJ1-6; 11 bases fit TRBD1. CDR3 length: 14 amino acids. V gave up 6 bases and J gave up 9 bases; unmatched junction bases: 4. From germline, CDR1 is MNHEY and CDR2 SVGAGI. The CDR3 loop reads CASREDRGRSPLHF. The DNA for the CDR3 is TGTGCCAGCAGGGAGGACAGGGGGCGTTCACCCCTCCACTTT.

This chain connects TRBV28 to TRBJ2-7; D might be TRBD1 (6 bases). The CDR3 extends over 11 amino acids. In germline, CDR1 is MDHEN, CDR2 SYDVKM. V lost 10 bases to trimming and J lost 3 bases, with 10 bases between them. Written as DNA, the CDR3 is TGTGCCATCGGGGACAACTACGAGCAGTACTTC. It translates to CAIGDNYEQYF.

About this clone itself: The same CDR3 can be traced to other DNA sequences in this sample. The CDR3 sequence: CASSPRNREIGSYEQYF. The CDR3 nucleotides read TGTGCCAGCAGCCCCCGTAACAGGGAAATCGGATCCTACGAGCAGTACTTC. The chain is built from TRBV5-8 and TRBJ2-7; weak D call: TRBD1 (6 bases). The CDR3 runs 17 residues. V was cut by 4 bases and J by 1 base, with 21 bases left in between. CDR1 is SGHTS, CDR2 YDEGEE, per germline.

The chain has TRBV27 and TRBJ2-4, with no clear D. The CDR3 has 13 amino acids. V lost 6 bases, J lost 7 bases, and 13 bases lay in between. The germline V gene has CDR1 MNHEY and CDR2 SMNVEV (reference sequence). CDR3 nucleotide sequence: TGTGCCAGCAGCCCGATTGAGGCCAACATTCAGTACTTC. Residues: CASSPIEANIQYF.

The rearrangement joins TRBV6-6 to TRBJ2-1; D is possibly TRBD2 (6 bases). Germline lookup yields CDR1 MNHNY and CDR2 SVGAGI (reference sequence). The CDR3 extends over 15 amino acids. V lost 2 bases and J lost 2, with 10 bases in between. CDR3 nucleotides: TGTGCCAGCAGTTACGGCGGGGATCCCTACAATGAGCAGTTCTTC. This translates into CASSYGGDPYNEQFF.

V gene TRBV2 combines with J gene TRBJ1-1; D gene ambiguous. CDR1 is SNHLY, CDR2 FYNNEI, per germline. V was cut by 0 bases and J by 1 base, with 15 bases left in between. The CDR3 contains 17 residues. The CDR3 region is CASSEALRWAGNTEAFF. The CDR3, as DNA: TGTGCCAGCAGTGAAGCGCTTCGGTGGGCAGGGAACACTGAAGCTTTCTTT.

This chain links TRBV5-5 with TRBJ1-1, with 9 bases lining up with TRBD1. Germline V CDR1 and CDR2: SGHKS, YYEKEE (reference sequence). This CDR3 spans 12 amino acids. V lost 4 bases and J lost 10; bases outside the gene matches: 5. The CDR3 DNA is TGTGCCAGCAGCCCTATGGACAGGGGAGCTTTCTTT. Protein product: CASSPMDRGAFF. The variable domain in full, with the rest retrieved from reference TRBV5-5 and TRBJ1-1, is DAGVTQSPTHLIKTRGQQVTLRCSPISGHKSVSWYQQVLGQGPQFIFQYYEKEERGRGNFPDRFSARQFPNYSSELNVNALLLGDSALYLCASSPMDRGAFFGQGTRLTVV.

The chain links TRBV19 to TRBJ2-2; D possibly corresponds to TRBD1 (5 bases). Germline assignment: CDR1 LNHDA and CDR2 SQIVND (reference sequence). This CDR3 has 15 amino acids. The V end was cut by 5 bases, the J end by 7 bases, with 17 bases between. The CDR3 loop reads CASSLGQGTVGELFF. The CDR3 DNA follows: TGTGCCAGTAGTTTGGGGCAGGGTACTGTCGGGGAGCTGTTTTTT.

V and J are TRBV4-3 and TRBJ1-5; 7 nucleotides line up with TRBD1. CDR1 and CDR2 (germline): LGHNA, YSLEER. This CDR3 region has 15 residues. V gave up 1 base and J gave up 5 bases; unmatched junction bases: 5. CDR3 amino acids: CASSQVRRGYQPQHF. DNA of the CDR3: TGCGCCAGCAGCCAAGTGCGCAGGGGGTATCAGCCCCAGCATTTT.

In DNA, the CDR3 is TGTGCCAGCTCACCACAGGGGGCAACTAATGAAAAACTGTTTTTT. Translation gives CASSPQGATNEKLFF. The J gene is TRBJ1-4, the V gene TRBV18, with D maybe TRBD1 (6 bases). The germline V gene has CDR1 KGHSH and CDR2 LQKENI. Trimming shortened V by 1 base and J by 0 bases, and 6 bases separated the two germline ends. The CDR3 runs 15 residues. Full variable domain (outside the CDR3, taken from reference TRBV18 and TRBJ1-4): NAGVMQNPRHLVRRRGQEARLRCSPMKGHSHVYWYRQLPEEGLKFMVYLQKENIIDESGMPKERFSAEFPKEGPSILRIQQVVRGDSAAYFCASSPQGATNEKLFFGSGTQLSVL.

CDR3 residues: CAISRETGRQPQHF. The CDR3 nucleotides read TGTGCCATCAGTCGTGAGACAGGGCGACAGCCCCAGCATTTT. The chain joins TRBV10-3 to TRBJ1-5; TRBD1 aligns across 7 bases. With V trimmed by 5 bases and J by 7 bases, 8 bases remained unmatched. Germline V CDR1 and CDR2: ENHRY, SYGVKD. This CDR3 is 14 amino acids long.

The rearrangement links TRBV20-1 to TRBJ1-1, with D unresolved. This CDR3 spans 11 amino acids. Trimming stripped 7 bases from V and 1 base from J, with 7 bases between. Germline V gene data show CDR1 as DFQATT and CDR2 as SNEGSKA (reference sequence). As DNA, the CDR3 is TGCAGTGGCATACAGAACACTGAAGCTTTCTTT. Its protein product is CSGIQNTEAFF.

Only one count was recorded for this clone. The CDR3 DNA reads as TGTGCCAGCGTTGGGCATGAGCAGTTCTTC. Translation gives CASVGHEQFF. The V gene is TRBV7-9, the J gene TRBJ2-1; D is unclear. V was trimmed by 8 bases and J by 8 bases, leaving 7 bases between them. The V gene's germline CDR1 is SEHNR and CDR2 FQNEAQ (reference sequence). The length of the CDR3 is 10 residues.

This chain links TRBV28 with TRBJ1-1, with D uncertain. This CDR3 is built from 17 residues. Germline lookup yields CDR1 MDHEN and CDR2 SYDVKM. V was trimmed by 0 bases and J by 4 bases, leaving 18 bases between them. In nucleotides, the CDR3 is TGTGCCAGCAGTTTATGGGAATCCCTCGTGGAGGCCACTGAAGCTTTCTTT. It is translated as CASSLWESLVEATEAFF.

The chain combines TRBV5-6 with TRBJ2-5; tentatively, D is TRBD2 (5 bases). Germline V gene sequence: CDR1 SGHDT, CDR2 YYEEEE. This CDR3 is built from 13 residues. Trimming took 4 bases from V and 4 from J, leaving 11 bases between them. The CDR3 sequence is CASSQDRGETQYF. CDR3 sequence (DNA): TGTGCCAGCAGCCAGGATCGGGGAGAGACCCAGTACTTC.

This chain joins TRBV19 and TRBJ2-5; 7 bases match TRBD2. Germline trimming cut 4 bases from V and 5 bases from J; bases unmatched to any gene: 13. CDR1 is LNHDA, CDR2 SQIVND, per germline (reference sequence). This CDR3 spans 16 amino acids. The CDR3 DNA is TGTGCCAGTAGTACAAACAATCGGTGGGAGGGGGAGACCCAGTACTTC. Amino acid sequence: CASSTNNRWEGETQYF. Filled out from reference TRBV19 and TRBJ2-5, the complete variable domain reads DGGITQSPKYLFRKEGQNVTLSCEQNLNHDAMYWYRQDPGQGLRLIYYSQIVNDFQKGDIAEGYSVSREKKESFPLTVTSAQKNPTAFYLCASSTNNRWEGETQYFGPGTRLLVL.

The chain is built from TRBV4-2 and TRBJ2-5; D ambiguous. V shed 5 bases and J shed 3 bases, with 16 bases lying between them. The length of the CDR3 is 15 residues. Germline V gene sequence: CDR1 LGHNA, CDR2 YNFKEQ. The CDR3 DNA reads as TGTGCCAGCAGCTCCCATCCGGAACGGGAAGAGACCCAGTACTTC. This sequence encodes CASSSHPEREETQYF.

The rearrangement joins TRBV4-1 to TRBJ1-5; 9 bases agree with TRBD1. The CDR3 has 15 amino acids. Trimming at V came to 5 bases and at J to 5 bases, leaving 7 bases not matched to a gene. Germline V gene data show CDR1 as MGHRA and CDR2 as YSYEKL. The CDR3 protein is CASSARTGDDQPQHF. The CDR3 region has the DNA TGCGCCAGCAGCGCACGGACAGGGGATGATCAGCCCCAGCATTTT.

The chain has TRBV5-5 and TRBJ2-3; the D is unclear. Trimming took off 6 bases at V and 5 bases at J, with 10 bases between the two ends. This CDR3 contains 12 residues. Germline CDR1 reads SGHKS; CDR2 reads YYEKEE (reference sequence). The DNA for the CDR3 is TGTGCCAGCACCAGACAACGAGATACGCAGTATTTT. It yields the protein CASTRQRDTQYF.

The chain recombines TRBV10-3 with TRBJ2-1; 7 bases are shared with TRBD2. This CDR3 has 13 residues. The V segment lost 7 bases and the J segment 8 bases; nucleotides outside the gene matches: 8. The germline V gene has CDR1 ENHRY and CDR2 SYGVKD. The chain's CDR3 is CAITAGVQYEQFF. For the CDR3, the DNA is TGTGCCATCACGGCGGGAGTTCAGTATGAGCAGTTCTTC.

The V and J genes are TRBV27 and TRBJ1-1; unclear D gene. With 6 bases removed from V and 1 base from J, the gap between germline ends came to 9 bases. Germline V gives CDR1 MNHEY, CDR2 SMNVEV (reference sequence). CDR3 length: 13 amino acids. CDR3 amino acids: CASSRPGNTEAFF. The CDR3 coding sequence is TGTGCCAGCAGCCGACCAGGGAACACTGAAGCTTTCTTT.

The chain couples TRBV19 to TRBJ2-7; D is unclear. The CDR3 is 13 amino acids. Germline V gene lookup returns CDR1 LNHDA and CDR2 SQIVND (reference sequence). The germline V and J ends were trimmed by 3 bases and 3 bases, with 9 bases remaining between them. CDR3 sequence: CASSMTQDYEQYF. The DNA for the CDR3 is TGTGCCAGTAGTATGACTCAAGACTACGAGCAGTACTTC.